This TCR beta chain was captured by sequencing in a study of T cells in Graves' hyperthyroidism and ophthalmopathy. Amplified TCR beta CDR3 regions derived from RNA transcripts. HTBI primers were the set used in a first-round RT-PCR of the TCR CDR3. TCRdb reprocessed the multiplex PCR reads with MiXCR, giving one entry per CDR3 protein. This table has hundreds of thousands of distinct CDR3 sequences, around 22% appearing once. The material sequenced was blood. The clonotype comes from a man aged 25 to 40 with Graves' ophthalmopathy.

The CDR3 spells CSATNDRGTEAFF. CDR3 bases: TGCAGTGCTACAAATGACAGGGGAACTGAAGCTTTCTTT. This rearrangement joins TRBV20-1 to TRBJ1-1, with TRBD1 matching 8 bases. V lost 4 bases to trimming and J lost 5 bases; unmatched junction nucleotides: 6. The CDR3 totals 13 residues. CDR1 is DFQATT and CDR2 is SNEGSKA in the germline V gene (reference sequence).